What follows are 14 T cell receptor beta chains derived from one specimen sequenced in a study of T cells in Graves' hyperthyroidism and ophthalmopathy. Authors of the study amplified TCR beta CDR3 regions from RNA transcripts. A set of HTBI primers served as the primers for a first-round RT-PCR of the TCR CDR3. MiXCR was run by TCRdb on the multiplex PCR reads, yielding one entry per CDR3 protein. The data contain over 700,000 distinct CDR3 sequences, roughly 32% of them singletons. The specimen was blood. The source of these receptors is a woman aged 40 to 55 with Graves' hyperthyroidism.

This clonotype was observed a few times. The rearrangement links TRBV9 to TRBJ2-2, with a weak D call TRBD2 (5 bases). The CDR3 consists of 12 residues. Trimming left V 5 bases short and J 7 bases short, with 9 bases between. Germline CDR1 is SGDLS and CDR2 is YYNGEE. The CDR3 coding sequence is TGTGCCAGCAGGGGAGTATTCGGGGAGCTGTTTTTT. Translation: CASRGVFGELFF.

The chain is built from TRBV9 and TRBJ2-2, with a possible D match to TRBD1 (6 bases). This CDR3 spans 14 amino acids. The V gene lost 0 bases and the J gene lost 8 bases, with 11 bases spanning the gap. CDR1 SGDLS and CDR2 YYNGEE come from the germline V gene. Here the CDR3 DNA reads TGTGCCAGCAGCGTAGCAGGGGAAGGAGGGGAGCTGTTTTTT. Residues: CASSVAGEGGELFF.

The CDR3: CASSWGLFTGELFF. The CDR3 DNA sequence: TGTGCCAGCAGTTGGGGACTTTTCACCGGGGAGCTGTTTTTT. The chain employs TRBV6-5 and TRBJ2-2; D might be TRBD2 (6 bases). Trimming took 4 bases from V and 4 from J, leaving 10 bases between them. This CDR3 comprises 14 residues. Germline V lookup: CDR1 MNHEY, CDR2 SVGAGI.

This clonotype occurred many times. The chain employs TRBV3-1 and TRBJ1-5, with a possible D match to TRBD1 (6 bases). CDR3 size: 12 residues. Trimming took 5 bases from V and 7 from J, leaving 9 bases between them. Looked up from germline, CDR1 is LGHDT and CDR2 is YNNKEL (reference sequence). CDR3 protein: CASSVQGQPQHF. Written as DNA, the CDR3 is TGTGCCAGCAGCGTACAGGGACAGCCCCAGCATTTT.

This clonotype has a handful of counts. J is TRBJ2-5 and V is TRBV5-1; 7 bases are a match to TRBD1. The CDR3 covers 15 residues. Germline lookup yields CDR1 SGHRS and CDR2 YFSETQ. V shed 4 bases, J shed 4 bases, and the junction held 10 bases outside the gene matches. This chain's CDR3 is CASSTLTGYRETQYF. The CDR3 DNA sequence: TGCGCCAGCAGCACCTTGACAGGGTATAGAGAGACCCAGTACTTC.

The V call is TRBV10-3, the J call TRBJ1-1; 7 bases fit TRBD1. The V segment lost 10 bases and the J segment 5 bases; nucleotides outside the gene matches: 13. The germline V gene has CDR1 ENHRY and CDR2 SYGVKD. This CDR3 is 14 amino acids long. In nucleotides, the CDR3 is TGTGCCAGCGAGTATCGACAGGGTTGGACTGAAGCTTTCTTT. Translated, it gives CASEYRQGWTEAFF.

The rearrangement uses TRBV5-1 and TRBJ1-1; TRBD1 aligns across 8 bases. Germline V gives CDR1 SGHRS, CDR2 YFSETQ. The CDR3 is 16 residues long. Trimming at V came to 2 bases and at J to 1 base, leaving 7 bases not matched to a gene. The CDR3 DNA is TGCGCCAGCAGCTTAGGGGCAGGGGGCGCGAACACTGAAGCTTTCTTT. Translated, it gives CASSLGAGGANTEAFF.

This clonotype was found many times. The chain joins TRBV7-2 to TRBJ2-5, with 7 bases fitting TRBD1. The V gene end was trimmed by 7 bases and the J gene end by 3 bases; junction bases not matched to a gene: 5. The CDR3 is 13 residues long. Germline CDR1 reads SGHTA; CDR2 reads FQGNSA. CDR3 in amino acids: CASTTGVKETQYF. For the CDR3, the DNA is TGTGCCAGCACTACAGGGGTAAAAGAGACCCAGTACTTC. Complete variable domain (other parts from reference TRBV7-2 and TRBJ2-5): GAGVSQSPSNKVTEKGKDVELRCDPISGHTALYWYRQSLGQGLEFLIYFQGNSAPDKSGLPSDRFSAERTGGSVSTLTIQRTQQEDSAVYLCASTTGVKETQYFGPGTRLLVL.

This clonotype appeared many times. This chain uses TRBV20-1 with TRBJ1-2; the D gene is possibly TRBD1 (5 bases). V lost 3 bases to trimming and J lost 3 bases, with 17 bases between them. CDR1 is DFQATT and CDR2 is SNEGSKA in the germline V gene (reference sequence). The CDR3 runs 15 residues. For the CDR3, the DNA is TGCAGTGCTAGGACTCAAGACGGCAGGGACTATGGCTACACCTTC. Protein: CSARTQDGRDYGYTF.

This clonotype was detected ten times or more. This chain uses TRBV7-2 with TRBJ1-1, with D maybe TRBD1 (5 bases). The CDR3 sequence is 13 residues long. CDR1 and CDR2 (germline): SGHTA, FQGNSA. The V and J ends lost 4 bases and 10 bases respectively, with 16 bases between them. The CDR3 bases are TGTGCCAGCAGCTCCATCCCTGGGGGAGTAGCTTTCTTT. This translates into CASSSIPGGVAFF.

The rearrangement joins TRBV7-3 to TRBJ2-1; D is possibly TRBD2 (6 bases). CDR1 is SGHTA and CDR2 is FQGTGA in the germline V gene. The CDR3 covers 15 residues. With 2 bases removed from V and 5 bases from J, the gap between germline ends came to 13 bases. The CDR3: CASSLRGWRNNEQFF. The DNA of the CDR3 is TGTGCCAGCAGCTTACGGGGGTGGCGGAACAATGAGCAGTTCTTC. The full variable domain, its missing parts supplied by reference TRBV7-3 and TRBJ2-1, is GAGVSQTPSNKVTEKGKYVELRCDPISGHTALYWYRQSLGQGPEFLIYFQGTGAADDSGLPNDRFFAVRPEGSVSTLKIQRTERGDSAVYLCASSLRGWRNNEQFFGPGTRLTVL.

J is TRBJ2-7 and V is TRBV7-8; 16 positions match TRBD2. J was trimmed by 5 bases and V by 1 base; bases with no gene match: 5. The CDR3 is 17 amino acids. Germline CDR1 SGHVS, CDR2 FQNEAQ. The CDR3 DNA follows: TGTGCCAGCAGCTTAGAGGGACTAGCGGGGGGGCCACACGAGCAGTACTTC. This sequence encodes CASSLEGLAGGPHEQYF.

The rearrangement uses TRBV2 and TRBJ1-5, with 9 bases fitting TRBD1. Trimming removed 7 bases from V and 5 bases from J; junction bases left unmatched: 15. This CDR3 region has 17 residues. Germline-derived CDR1 and CDR2 are SNHLY and FYNNEI. The CDR3 reads CASNGDREVLRDQPQHF. DNA for the CDR3: TGTGCCAGCAATGGGGACAGGGAGGTTCTTAGGGATCAGCCCCAGCATTTT. The full variable domain, in which reference TRBV2 and TRBJ1-5 provide the parts outside the CDR3, is EPEVTQTPSHQVTQMGQEVILRCVPISNHLYFYWYRQILGQKVEFLVSFYNNEISEKSEIFDDQFSVERPDGSNFTLKIRSTKLEDSAMYFCASNGDREVLRDQPQHFGDGTRLSIL.

V gene TRBV6-6 combines with J gene TRBJ1-6, with D possibly being TRBD1 (5 bases). Trimming stripped 2 bases from V and 10 bases from J, with 21 bases between. The CDR3 spans 17 residues. Germline CDR1 reads MNHNY; CDR2 reads SVGAGI (reference sequence). CDR3 residues: CASSYGRPGGTRSPLHF. Here the CDR3 DNA reads TGTGCCAGCAGTTACGGTCGCCCCGGGGGAACAAGATCACCCCTCCACTTT.